This is a list of T cell receptor beta chains from one sample in a study of T cells expressing NK-cell markers. TCRdb reanalyzed the 5' RACE reads, giving one entry per CDR3 protein sequence and no DNA. This table holds roughly 180,000 distinct CDR3 sequences. Source material: blood T cells: a sorted CD56 or NKG2C T cell subset, CD4+ or CD8+ T cells, or bulk PBMC T cells (not recorded which). The source of these receptors is a man aged 18-70 years in good health. Each CDR3 is given with its conserved first and last residue. Fields, in order: J gene, V gene, CDR3 length, CDR3 protein.

>TRBJ1-1|TRBV5-1|15
CASSLLGRGVTEAFF
>TRBJ2-7|TRBV6-1|13
CASSAGKTYEQYF
>TRBJ2-2|TRBV7-9|13
CASSLSNTGELFF
>TRBJ1-5|TRBV2|19
CASSEAPGQVSGRDQPQHF
>TRBJ2-1|TRBV2|16
CASRSVRGSSYNEQFF
>TRBJ2-1|TRBV18|14
CASSPGTGYDEQFF
>TRBJ2-5|TRBV6-1|18
CASSDPPILDREGETQYF
>TRBJ1-2|TRBV19|12
CASNMGGSGYTF
>TRBJ1-5|TRBV28|15
CASSSIPGTNQPQHF
>TRBJ2-1|TRBV2|16
CASSERRASSYNEQFF
>TRBJ1-5|TRBV2|16
CASSETGAVGNQPQHF
>TRBJ2-4|TRBV24-1|17
CATQLWTVFVDKNIQYF
>TRBJ1-4|TRBV18|15
CASSPRRGTNEKLFF